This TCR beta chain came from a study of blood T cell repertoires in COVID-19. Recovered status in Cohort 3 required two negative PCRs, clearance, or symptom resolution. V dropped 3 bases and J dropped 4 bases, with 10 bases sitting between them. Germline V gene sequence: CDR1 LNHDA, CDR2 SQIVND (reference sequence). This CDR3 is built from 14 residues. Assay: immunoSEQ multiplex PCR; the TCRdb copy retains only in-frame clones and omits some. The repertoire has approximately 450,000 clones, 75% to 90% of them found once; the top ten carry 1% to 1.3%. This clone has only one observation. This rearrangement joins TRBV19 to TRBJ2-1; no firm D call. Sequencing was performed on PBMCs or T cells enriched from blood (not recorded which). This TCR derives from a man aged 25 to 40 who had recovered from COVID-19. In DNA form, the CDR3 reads TGTGCCAGTAGTATGGGTGGAGAGTACAATGAGCAGTTCTTC. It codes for CASSMGGEYNEQFF.